One T cell receptor beta chain is described in this entry. This record belongs to a study of blood T cell repertoires in COVID-19. On the study more broadly: Collection of acute and convalescent COVID-19 samples took place in the United States, Italy and Spain. Sources were T cells, B-cell-depleted T cells, or PBMCs; the material itself was cDNA or gDNA.

Germline loops: CDR1 SGDLS, CDR2 YYNGEE. Losses at the gene ends were 3 bases for V and 7 bases for J; bases not matched to a gene: 5. This CDR3 is built from 13 residues. Generated by immunoSEQ multiplex PCR, the TCRdb table keeps only in-frame clones and is missing some. This table holds about 87,000 clones, about 87% found once. The clonotype was recovered from a man aged 40-50 years with acute or convalescent COVID-19. The V call is TRBV9, the J call TRBJ2-7; 9 bases map to TRBD1. Input material: peripheral blood. DNA of the CDR3: TGTGCCAGCAGCGACGGACAGGGGCGGGAGCAGTACTTC. This codes for CASSDGQGREQYF.